This TCR beta chain emerged from a study of cytomegalovirus exposure and HLA in healthy donors. Assay: immunoSEQ multiplex PCR; the TCRdb copy retains only in-frame clones and omits some. The data show some 230,000 clones, about 90% seen once. The germline V and J ends were trimmed by 3 bases and 4 bases, with 6 bases remaining between them. The CDR3 has 12 residues. Germline CDR1 reads KGHSH; CDR2 reads LQKENI. V usage is TRBV18 and J usage is TRBJ1-1; D remains unclear. This clonotype was sampled from a woman younger than 30 in good health and CMV-seronegative. Sequenced input: PBMCs. The CDR3, as DNA: TGTGCCAGCTCACCTGTGAGCACTGAAGCTTTCTTT. Protein product: CASSPVSTEAFF.